The source of this T cell receptor (beta chain) is a study of cytomegalovirus exposure and HLA in healthy donors. PCR involved 60 Vbeta and 13 Jbeta primers. The data were produced by immunoSEQ multiplex PCR, yet TCRdb's version contains in-frame clones alone and is incomplete. The sample totals 85,000 to 110,000 clones. Remarks on this clone: The antigen remains undetermined.

Study-level results: A reported reduction in N-insertions relative to the roughly 700-donor mean was seen in an Asian-associated ancestry cluster in a later analysis. Solely CMV serostatus was available to characterize immune exposure.

From germline, CDR1 is SGHTS and CDR2 YDEGEE. The CDR3 is 14 amino acids. V dropped 6 bases and J dropped 2 bases, with 14 bases sitting between them. The chain links TRBV5-8 to TRBJ2-5; no clear D gene. Sequencing was done on a sample of PBMCs. The clonotype comes from a man in his forties in good health and CMV-seronegative. The CDR3 loop is CASISLGEQETQYF. In DNA form, the CDR3 reads TGTGCCAGCATCTCTCTGGGCGAACAAGAGACCCAGTACTTC.